This TCR beta chain was sequenced for a study of T cells in Graves' hyperthyroidism and ophthalmopathy (dated by TCRdb to about 2019). For the wider study: Peripheral blood was sampled at the time of initial diagnosis, prior to any treatment. After blood sampling, hyperthyroidism patients were treated with methimazole at a starting dose of 30 mg daily, and ophthalmopathy patients were treated with high-dose intravenous methylprednisolone. In about 6 Graves' hyperthyroidism patients, the study also compared T-cell repertoires from thyroid tissue with T-cell repertoires from blood. A discovery cohort of about a hundred patients, roughly 45 with Graves' ophthalmopathy and 57 with stable Graves' hyperthyroidism, was used to find distinguishing TCR V-J signatures. The 75 to 100 discovery patients were divided at random into training and test sets in a 7:3 ratio. TCR Vbeta CDR3 sequencing of around 130 peripheral blood samples (about 45 ophthalmopathy, around 80 hyperthyroidism and roughly 17 progressor patients) is reported in the paper. Prospective prediction of ophthalmopathy was tested in an independent validation cohort consisting of under 20 hyperthyroidism patients and approximately 16 patients who later progressed to ophthalmopathy.

This clonotype was seen many times. What this receptor recognizes is not known. Nothing much larger sits one base from this clone, and base qualities are not available. General findings and caveats noted by the study authors: In validation, progression to ophthalmopathy was predicted by the model with almost 71% sensitivity and under 85% specificity, a median of 6.5 months before onset. Sample size was not statistically predetermined, and blinding of investigators to group allocation was not performed. In cross-validation, a model built on a 13 V-J signature told ophthalmopathy apart from stable hyperthyroidism with under 90% sensitivity and around 83% specificity, and in testing the same model reached 80%/75%. Blood samples also contained most of the expanded thyroid clonotypes (frequency above 0.001), which suggests that blood repertoires may reflect thyroid immune responses.

Amplification of TCR beta CDR3 regions was carried out from RNA transcripts. For the first round of RT-PCR on the TCR CDR3, the HTBI primer set was used together with the Qiagen OneStep RT-PCR kit. Libraries were constructed in a second round of multiplex PCR, after which size selection and purification were performed. The libraries were sequenced on an Illumina HiSeq2000 using paired-end 100 bp reads. Under the source paper's analysis protocol: Raw data were processed with SOAPnuke, discarding reads with adapters, uncalled bases, mean Phred below 15, or no exact constant-primer or identifier match. High-quality paired reads were merged with COPE v1.2.5, and unique nucleotide sequences were defined as clonotypes. MiTCR v1.1 was used to align the clonotypes against IMGT TRBV, TRBD and TRBJ reference segments. The analysis included only V-J combinations with a frequency above 0.0001, which together covered 99% to 99.2% of the repertoires. The TCS score was defined as the ratio of F50 (clonal expansion) to E x V (chaos), calculated using BLOSUM62-based TCRdist between CDR3 peptides within each V-J. Welch's t-statistics and random forest reduced approximately 520 V-J features to about 12, which were used in a naive Bayes classifier (R e1071). TCRdb reworked the public reads: Q25 trimming with fastp, MiXCR clone assembly, productive beta chains retained. Duplicate CDR3 protein sequences are folded into a single record with the most common DNA and genes. The authors' filters were not applied to this entry. The sample yields around 300,000 distinct CDR3 sequences; roughly 15% were counted once. Of the sample, 30% falls within the top ten clones.

The germline ends are 18 bases apart after V is trimmed by 4 bases and J by 7 bases. The CDR3 measures 15 amino acids from cysteine to phenylalanine. CDR3 DNA only is kept here, 45 bases in frame from base 1. CDR1 and CDR2, looked up from the germline V gene, are SGHRS and YFSETQ. The hyperthyroidism patients were between 18 and 65 years old and newly diagnosed, with a disease duration of less than 2 months. Exclusion was applied to patients with uncontrolled infections, other autoimmune diseases, pregnancy or lactation. Clinical symptoms, serum thyroxine and TRAb, thyroid ultrasound, and orbital computed tomography formed the basis for the diagnoses. Blood from progressor patients was collected at the time of first diagnosis with hyperthyroidism, before any ophthalmopathy symptoms had appeared. PBMCs were separated from 10 ml of fresh peripheral blood using Ficoll-Paque density gradient centrifugation. Progressor patients were defined as those initially diagnosed with Graves' hyperthyroidism in whom ophthalmopathy developed during follow-up. Total RNA was extracted with Trizol reagent, and quality was checked on an Agilent 2100 Bioanalyzer.

Recombination connected TRBV5-1 to TRBJ2-1; the D segment could be TRBD1, given 8 matching bases. The clonotype comes from a woman between 50 and 59 years old with Graves' hyperthyroidism that later progressed to Graves' ophthalmopathy. The sequenced sample consisted of blood. Here is the DNA: TGCGCCAGCAGCCCGGGAACACAGGGGGGGAATGAGCAGTTCTTC. It translates as CASSPGTQGGNEQFF.